The entry below gives a single T cell receptor (beta chain) sequence along with its context. The antigen remains unidentified. The V and J ends lost 0 bases and 4 bases respectively, with 13 bases between them. The CDR3 loop spans 15 amino acids. Germline V gives CDR1 LGHNA, CDR2 YSLEER. Only in-frame clones appear in the TCRdb table, and some are missing; sequencing was by immunoSEQ multiplex PCR. The top ten hold roughly 3.6% of the sample, which has roughly 380,000 clones, around 87% seen once. The treatment here: about 20 received Ad26.COV2.S at low or high dose, single or two shots; several received placebo; per-sample allocation not given. Vaccine and placebo recipients were sampled on day 63 after the first injection. Spike of the Wuhan-strain SARS-CoV-2 was expressed by an Ad26 vector, which formed the vaccine. This sample is drawn from a study of Ad26.COV2.S vaccination and SARS-CoV-2 variants. Study-level information: Ad26.COV2.S shots went into the muscle once or twice, 56 days apart.

Notes on the study in general: Analyses that measured TCR breadth and depth may have underestimated total T cell responses. Post-vaccination spike-specific CD8+ and CD4+ T cell responses reportedly had substantial breadth.

The TCR sequence derives from a person between 18 and 60 years old who received the Ad26.COV2.S COVID-19 vaccine or a placebo. The input for sequencing was peripheral blood, taken in a trial of Ad26.COV2.S vaccine versus placebo. The J gene is TRBJ2-7, the V gene TRBV4-3; D might be TRBD1 or TRBD2, each matching 6 bases. CDR3 DNA sequence: TGCGCCAGCAGCCAAGAGCACAGGGAGGTTTACGAGCAGTACTTC. Translated, it gives CASSQEHREVYEQYF.